The 11 T cell receptor beta chains given below trace back to one sample, sequenced in a study of blood T cell repertoires in COVID-19. Sequencing used immunoSEQ multiplex PCR; TCRdb keeps in-frame clones, though not all of them. Among about 250,000 clones listed, around nine tenths were seen once. Material: peripheral blood. The receptors were sampled from a man older than 75 with acute or convalescent COVID-19.

This clone was picked up one time. The V call is TRBV10-3, the J call TRBJ2-5, with 10 nucleotides matching TRBD1. Germline trimming cut 6 bases from V and 3 bases from J; bases unmatched to any gene: 4. The CDR3 runs 14 residues. The V gene's germline CDR1 is ENHRY and CDR2 SYGVKD. The CDR3 nucleotides are TGTGCCATCAGCCGGACAGGGGGGGAAGAGACCCAGTACTTC. Its protein is CAISRTGGEETQYF.

DNA of the CDR3: TGTGCCAGCAGCGCGGGGGTTGTGGCTTTCTTT. Translated, it gives CASSAGVVAFF. The chain links TRBV5-6 to TRBJ1-1, with D perhaps matching TRBD1 (5 bases). Trimming pared 4 bases from V and 11 bases from J, leaving 12 bases between. The CDR3 spans 11 residues. Looked up from germline, CDR1 is SGHDT and CDR2 is YYEEEE.

V usage is TRBV2 and J usage is TRBJ1-1, with 11 nucleotides matching TRBD1. With V trimmed by 7 bases and J by 4 bases, 8 bases remained unmatched. The CDR3 totals 15 residues. Germline V CDR1 and CDR2: SNHLY, FYNNEI. This chain's CDR3 is CASIPGTGGSTEAFF. The CDR3 region has the DNA TGTGCCAGCATCCCAGGGACAGGGGGGAGCACTGAAGCTTTCTTT.

The V and J genes are TRBV6-5 and TRBJ1-5; D may be TRBD1 (5 bases). Germline CDR1 and CDR2: MNHEY and SVGAGI. This CDR3 has 14 amino acids. V was shortened by 8 bases and J by 2 bases, with 13 bases between the two germline ends. This CDR3 is CASGARMGNQPQHF. The CDR3 DNA is TGTGCCAGCGGGGCGCGGATGGGCAATCAGCCCCAGCATTTT.

The V and J genes are TRBV7-2 and TRBJ1-5; D is uncertain. The CDR3 is 15 residues long. The ends were cut back, 5 bases at V and 1 base at J, with 12 bases in the middle. CDR1 and CDR2 from the germline V gene are SGHTA and FQGNSA. The DNA for the CDR3 is TGTGCCAGCAGCGTAGGATGGGAGAGCAATCAGCCCCAGCATTTT. Its protein is CASSVGWESNQPQHF.

This rearrangement joins TRBV3-1 (or the pseudogene TRBV3-2) to TRBJ2-7, with 10 bases identical to TRBD1. The germline V gene has CDR1 LGHDT and CDR2 YNNKEL (reference sequence). The CDR3 extends over 16 amino acids. Trimming cost V 1 base and J 3 bases; bases outside gene matches: 6. In nucleotides, the CDR3 is TGTGCCAGCAGCCAAGGTGCGACAGGGGGCCTCTACGAGCAGTACTTC. Translation: CASSQGATGGLYEQYF.

The V and J genes are TRBV2 and TRBJ1-6; TRBD1 agrees at 10 bases. V shed 6 bases, J shed 9 bases, and the junction held 8 bases outside the gene matches. Germline CDR1 SNHLY, CDR2 FYNNEI. The CDR3 extends over 15 amino acids. The CDR3 nucleotides read TGTGCCAGCAGGGCCACCGGGACAGGGGTTTCACCCCTCCACTTT. Translated: CASRATGTGVSPLHF.

V is TRBV27 and J is TRBJ2-7, with TRBD2 matching over 10 bases. V lost 0 bases and J lost 4; bases outside the gene matches: 12. The V gene's germline CDR1 is MNHEY and CDR2 SMNVEV (reference sequence). The CDR3 covers 18 residues. DNA for the CDR3: TGTGCCAGCAGTTTATCGAGAGTGTCAGCGGGAGGGGAGTACGAGCAGTACTTC. The encoded protein is CASSLSRVSAGGEYEQYF.

V is TRBV20-1 and J is TRBJ2-7; D perhaps matches TRBD2 (5 bases). Germline V gives CDR1 DFQATT, CDR2 SNEGSKA (reference sequence). This CDR3 contains 15 residues. Trimming removed 3 bases at V and 3 bases at J, with 18 bases between. The CDR3 DNA reads as TGCAGTGCTAGTTCCTGGACCTCCCGGGACTACGAGCAGTACTTC. It is translated as CSASSWTSRDYEQYF.

The chain employs TRBV7-9 and TRBJ1-4; 9 bases are a match to TRBD1. Germline V lookup: CDR1 SEHNR, CDR2 FQNEAQ (reference sequence). V lost 4 bases and J lost 7; bases outside the gene matches: 7. The CDR3 has 15 residues. The CDR3 here is CASSSGTGNREKLFF. DNA for the CDR3: TGTGCCAGCAGCTCCGGGACAGGGAATCGTGAAAAACTGTTTTTT.

The chain employs TRBV7-3 and TRBJ2-1, with D maybe TRBD1 (6 bases). Germline V gives CDR1 SGHTA, CDR2 FQGTGA. V lost 1 base and J lost 10, with 8 bases in between. The CDR3 is 12 residues long. The CDR3 DNA follows: TGTGCCAGCAGCTTAAACAGGGACGAGCAGTTCTTC. This sequence encodes CASSLNRDEQFF.